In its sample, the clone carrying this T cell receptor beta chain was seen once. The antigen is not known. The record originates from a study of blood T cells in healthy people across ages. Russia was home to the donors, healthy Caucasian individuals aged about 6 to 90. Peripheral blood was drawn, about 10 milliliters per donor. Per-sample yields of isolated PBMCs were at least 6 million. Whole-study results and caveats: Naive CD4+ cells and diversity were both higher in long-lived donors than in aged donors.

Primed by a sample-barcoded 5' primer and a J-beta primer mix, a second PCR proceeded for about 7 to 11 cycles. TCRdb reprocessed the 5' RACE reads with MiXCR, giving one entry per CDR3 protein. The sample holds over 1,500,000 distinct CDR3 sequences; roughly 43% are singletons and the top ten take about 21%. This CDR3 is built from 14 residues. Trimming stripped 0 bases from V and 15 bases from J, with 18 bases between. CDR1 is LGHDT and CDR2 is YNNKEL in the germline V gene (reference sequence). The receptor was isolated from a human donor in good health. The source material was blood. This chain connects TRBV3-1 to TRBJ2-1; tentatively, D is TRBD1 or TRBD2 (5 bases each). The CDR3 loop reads CASSQDGESAQGFF. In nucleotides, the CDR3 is TGTGCCAGCAGCCAAGATGGGGAGAGCGCTCAGGGGTTCTTC.